The 9 T cell receptor beta chains below were found in one sample sequenced in a study of shared clonotypes between healthy human individuals. The data were produced by immunoSEQ multiplex PCR, yet TCRdb's version contains in-frame clones alone and is incomplete. The table includes about half a million clones, around 73% detected once. The sequencing sample was made of PBMCs. The receptors were gathered from a middle-aged woman in good health. Some clones in this sample may be carry-over from other donors' samples.

The V and J genes are TRBV7-8 and TRBJ2-5; TRBD2 agrees at 13 bases. Looked up from germline, CDR1 is SGHVS and CDR2 is FQNEAQ. This CDR3 comprises 16 residues. V was clipped by 5 bases and J by 4 bases; unmatched bases: 7. CDR3 amino acids: CASSPEGLAGRETQYF. The CDR3 DNA follows: TGTGCCAGCAGCCCAGAGGGACTAGCGGGGAGAGAGACCCAGTACTTC. Based on the CDR3 plus reference TRBV7-8 and TRBJ2-5, the full variable domain is GAGVSQSPRYKVAKRGQDVALRCDPISGHVSLFWYQQALGQGPEFLTYFQNEAQLDKSGLPSDRFFAERPEGSVSTLKIQRTQQEDSAVYLCASSPEGLAGRETQYFGPGTRLLVL.

The rearrangement links TRBV10-1 to TRBJ1-4; D ambiguous. Germline assignment: CDR1 WNHNN and CDR2 SYGVQD (reference sequence). The CDR3 is 14 amino acids. The V end lost 6 bases, the J end lost 11 bases, and 19 bases lay between the germline ends. CDR3 residues: CASRSRALKKKLFF. The CDR3, as DNA: TGCGCCAGCAGAAGCCGGGCCCTCAAGAAGAAACTGTTTTTT.

The J gene is TRBJ2-1, the V gene TRBV7-2; the D gene is possibly TRBD2 (6 bases). Germline V gene sequence: CDR1 SGHTA, CDR2 FQGNSA. The CDR3 extends over 13 amino acids. V dropped 5 bases and J dropped 13 bases, with 18 bases sitting between them. Written as DNA, the CDR3 is TGTGCCAGCAGCGAGGGAGGCCACCGGTACCAGTTCTTC. It translates to CASSEGGHRYQFF.

The rearrangement joins TRBV18 to TRBJ1-3; maybe TRBD1 (6 bases). V was trimmed by 0 bases and J by 0 bases, leaving 12 bases between them. Germline loops: CDR1 KGHSH, CDR2 LQKENI. CDR3 length equals 17 residues. The CDR3: CASSPPQGLPSGNTIYF. The CDR3 DNA reads as TGTGCCAGCTCACCACCACAGGGCCTACCCTCTGGAAACACCATATATTTT.

V is TRBV28 and J is TRBJ2-5, with 7 positions matching TRBD1. The CDR3 is made up of 18 amino acids. The trim removed 5 bases at V and 4 bases at J, leaving 19 bases unmatched. Germline values: CDR1 MDHEN, CDR2 SYDVKM. The CDR3 nucleotides read TGTGCCAGCAGTCCAATTTACGACTCAAGGGGGCGGTTAGAGACCCAGTACTTC. It is translated as CASSPIYDSRGRLETQYF.

The chain uses TRBV30 and TRBJ2-1; D is ambiguous. The ends were cut back, 4 bases at V and 0 bases at J, with 7 bases in the middle. The germline CDR1 and CDR2 sequences are GTSNPN and SVGIG (reference sequence). This CDR3 has 13 amino acids. CDR3: CAWTQFSYNEQFF. CDR3 nucleotide sequence: TGTGCCTGGACCCAGTTCTCCTACAATGAGCAGTTCTTC.

The chain links TRBV6-5 to TRBJ2-5; perhaps D is TRBD1 or TRBD2 (5 bases each). The length of the CDR3 is 13 residues. Germline CDR1 MNHEY, CDR2 SVGAGI. V was pared by 6 bases and J by 4 bases, with 12 bases between. CDR3 residues: CASRRGAIETQYF. The CDR3 DNA sequence: TGTGCCAGCAGAAGGGGAGCCATAGAGACCCAGTACTTC.

The CDR3 DNA reads TGTGCCAGCAGCTCACACAGTAGCGGGAACACCGGGGAGCTGTTTTTT. Translation: CASSSHSSGNTGELFF. J is TRBJ2-2 and V is TRBV5-5, with D possibly TRBD2 on 6 matching bases. V was clipped by 3 bases and J by 1 base, with 13 bases between them. This CDR3 comprises 16 residues. The germline V gene encodes CDR1 SGHKS and CDR2 YYEKEE (reference sequence).

The chain uses TRBV7-6 and TRBJ2-5, with 10 nucleotides matching TRBD1. CDR3 length: 15 amino acids. V lost 3 bases, J lost 4 bases, and 5 bases stayed unmatched. Germline V gene lookup returns CDR1 SGHVS and CDR2 FNYEAQ. The CDR3 bases are TGTGCCAGCAGCTTCCTTGGGACAGGGGCAGAGACCCAGTACTTC. Protein product: CASSFLGTGAETQYF.